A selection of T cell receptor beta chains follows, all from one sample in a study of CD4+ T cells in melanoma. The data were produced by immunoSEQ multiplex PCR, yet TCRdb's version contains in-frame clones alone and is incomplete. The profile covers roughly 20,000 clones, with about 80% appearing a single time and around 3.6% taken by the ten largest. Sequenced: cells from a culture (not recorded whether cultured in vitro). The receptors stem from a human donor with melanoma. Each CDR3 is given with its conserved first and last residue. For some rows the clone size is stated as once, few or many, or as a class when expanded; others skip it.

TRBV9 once CASKGQAFTGELFF
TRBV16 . CASSHFGAYEQFF
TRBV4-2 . CASSRQLDSHSGNTIYF
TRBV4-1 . CASSQEAEFDTQYF
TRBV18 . CASSLRGQGGYEQYF
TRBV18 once CASSPRSGTGGSGANVLTF
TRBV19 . CASSTATGRYTEAFF
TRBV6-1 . CASRLTGEDNQPQHF
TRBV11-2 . CASSLGRTLILMNTEAFF
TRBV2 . CASSMRGALGYTF
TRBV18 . CASSPLGTEAFF
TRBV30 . CAWSIPGALKETQYF
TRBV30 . CAWRTGGADTQYF
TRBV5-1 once CASSLGTGGRTNEKLFF
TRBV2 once CASKKTDAAGELFF
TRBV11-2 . CASSSDRKDTQYF
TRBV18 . CASSPQPGDTGELFF
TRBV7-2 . CASSTRSGPFYGYTF
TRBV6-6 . CASSYPLRSGNTIYF